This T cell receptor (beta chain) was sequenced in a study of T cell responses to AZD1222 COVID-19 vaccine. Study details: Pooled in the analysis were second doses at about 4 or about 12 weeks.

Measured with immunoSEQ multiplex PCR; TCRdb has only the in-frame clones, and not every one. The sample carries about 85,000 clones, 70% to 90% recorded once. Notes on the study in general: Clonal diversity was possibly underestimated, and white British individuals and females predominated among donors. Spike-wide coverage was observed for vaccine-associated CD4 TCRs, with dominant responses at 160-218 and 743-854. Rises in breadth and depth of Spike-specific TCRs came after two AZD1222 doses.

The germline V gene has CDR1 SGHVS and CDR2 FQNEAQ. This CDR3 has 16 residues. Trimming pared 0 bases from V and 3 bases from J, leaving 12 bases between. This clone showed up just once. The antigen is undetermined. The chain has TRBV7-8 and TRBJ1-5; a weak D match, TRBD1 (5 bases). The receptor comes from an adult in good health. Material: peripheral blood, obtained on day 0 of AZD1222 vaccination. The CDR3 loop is CASSLAPGVVNQPQHF. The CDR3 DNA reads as TGTGCCAGCAGCTTAGCGCCGGGGGTGGTCAATCAGCCCCAGCATTTT.